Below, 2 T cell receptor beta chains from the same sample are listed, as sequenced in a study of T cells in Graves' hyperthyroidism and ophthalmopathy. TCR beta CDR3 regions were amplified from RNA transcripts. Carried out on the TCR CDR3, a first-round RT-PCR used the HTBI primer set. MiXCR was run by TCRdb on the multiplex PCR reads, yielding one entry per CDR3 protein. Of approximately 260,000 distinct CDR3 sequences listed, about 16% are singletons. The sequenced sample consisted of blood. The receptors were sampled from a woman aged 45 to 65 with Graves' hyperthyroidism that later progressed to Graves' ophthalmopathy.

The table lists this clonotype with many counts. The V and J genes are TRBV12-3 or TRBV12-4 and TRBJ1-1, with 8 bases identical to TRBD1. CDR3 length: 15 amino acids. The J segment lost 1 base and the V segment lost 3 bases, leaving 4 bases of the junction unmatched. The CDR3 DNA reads TGTGCCAGCAGTTTCCGGACAGGGAGGAACACTGAAGCTTTCTTT. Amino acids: CASSFRTGRNTEAFF.

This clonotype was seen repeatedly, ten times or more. The CDR3 region is CASSLRVGQTYNEQFF. CDR3 nucleotide sequence: TGTGCCAGCAGCCTAAGAGTAGGACAGACCTACAATGAGCAGTTCTTC. The chain has TRBV4-2 and TRBJ2-1, with D perhaps TRBD1 (6 bases). This CDR3 has 16 residues. Trimming stripped 4 bases from V and 2 bases from J, with 15 bases between. Germline CDR1 and CDR2: LGHNA and YNFKEQ.